This T cell receptor beta chain came from a study of blood T cell repertoires in COVID-19. Study in general: Acute-phase and convalescent COVID-19 samples originated in the United States, Italy and Spain. Nucleic acid was either cDNA or gDNA, and it came from T cells, B-cell-depleted T cells, or PBMCs.

Germline V CDR1 and CDR2: SGHRS, YFSETQ. V trimming: 0 bases; J trimming: 6 bases; junction bases outside the gene matches: 6. The CDR3 contains 14 residues. Per the study methods: Scientists estimated how many nucleated cells there were by amplifying reference gene primers. Repertoires were generated with immunoSEQ multiplex PCR, while TCRdb's copy carries only in-frame clones and drops some. The V and J calls and clone size are taken from that table; D and trimming were inferred from the DNA. The data show 60,000 to 70,000 clones, over 80% seen once. This TCR was recovered from a human donor in a cohort sampled during active COVID-19. The chain combines TRBV5-1 with TRBJ2-7, with TRBD2 matching over 7 bases. Input material: peripheral blood. The chain's CDR3 is CASSLAASGGEQYF. The CDR3 DNA follows: TGCGCCAGCAGCTTGGCCGCATCGGGAGGCGAGCAGTACTTC.